This TCR beta chain was identified during a study of cytomegalovirus exposure and HLA in healthy donors. The study's findings and limits: The study designated about 180 TCR beta chains cytomegalovirus-associated.

Concerning this clone itself: Its specificity is not known.

The length of the CDR3 is 15 residues. The V gene lost 3 bases and the J gene lost 0 bases, with 11 bases spanning the gap. Germline V CDR1 and CDR2: PRHDT, FYEKMQ (reference sequence). This PCR relied on a set of 60 Vbeta primers and 13 Jbeta primers. The method was immunoSEQ multiplex PCR; TCRdb's version includes in-frame clones alone and lacks a portion of them. The sample has approximately 290,000 clones; 75% to 85% are singletons. What was sequenced was PBMCs. The TCR originated in a girl aged 2-10 years in good health and CMV-seronegative. This sequence joins TRBV13 and TRBJ1-1; D may be TRBD1 (6 bases). CDR3 sequence (DNA): TGTGCCAGCAGCTTCAGGGGCCCGATGAACACTGAAGCTTTCTTT. Its protein is CASSFRGPMNTEAFF. Using reference TRBV13 and TRBJ1-1 for the parts outside the CDR3, the full variable domain is AAGVIQSPRHLIKEKRETATLKCYPIPRHDTVYWYQQGPGQDPQFLISFYEKMQSDKGSIPDRFSAQQFSDYHSELNMSSLELGDSALYFCASSFRGPMNTEAFFGQGTRLTVV.